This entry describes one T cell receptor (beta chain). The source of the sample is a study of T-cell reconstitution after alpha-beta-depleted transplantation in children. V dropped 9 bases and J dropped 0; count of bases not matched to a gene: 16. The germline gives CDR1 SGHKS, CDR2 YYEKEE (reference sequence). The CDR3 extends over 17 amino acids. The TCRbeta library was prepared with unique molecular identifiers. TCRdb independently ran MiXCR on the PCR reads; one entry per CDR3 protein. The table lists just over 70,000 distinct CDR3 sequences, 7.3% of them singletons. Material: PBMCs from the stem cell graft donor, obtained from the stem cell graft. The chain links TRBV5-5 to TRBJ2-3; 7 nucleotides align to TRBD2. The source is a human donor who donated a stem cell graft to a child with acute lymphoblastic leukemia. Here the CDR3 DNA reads TGTGCCATGAGCCCTCCGCGGGGGAAAACTAGCACAGATACGCAGTATTTT. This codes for CAMSPPRGKTSTDTQYF.